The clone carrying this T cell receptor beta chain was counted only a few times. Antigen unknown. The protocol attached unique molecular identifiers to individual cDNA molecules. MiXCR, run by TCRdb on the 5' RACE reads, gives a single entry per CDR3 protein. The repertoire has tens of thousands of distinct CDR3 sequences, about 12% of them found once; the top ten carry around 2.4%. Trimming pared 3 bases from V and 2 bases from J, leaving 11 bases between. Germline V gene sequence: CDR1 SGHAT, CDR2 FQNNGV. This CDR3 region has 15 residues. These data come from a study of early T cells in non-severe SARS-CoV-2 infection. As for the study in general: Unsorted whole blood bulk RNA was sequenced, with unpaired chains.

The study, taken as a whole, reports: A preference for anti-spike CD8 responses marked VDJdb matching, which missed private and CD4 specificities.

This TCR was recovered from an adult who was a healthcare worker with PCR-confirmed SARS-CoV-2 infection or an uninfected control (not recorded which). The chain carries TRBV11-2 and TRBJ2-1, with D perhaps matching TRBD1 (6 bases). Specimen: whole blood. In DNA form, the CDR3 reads TGTGCCAGCAGCTTGGGGACACTTCCCTACAATGAGCAGTTCTTC. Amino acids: CASSLGTLPYNEQFF.